This is a list of T cell receptor beta chains from one sample in a study of blood T cell repertoires in COVID-19. Sequencing used immunoSEQ multiplex PCR; TCRdb keeps in-frame clones, though not all of them. The sample lists about 250,000 clones; roughly 84% were seen once. Material for sequencing was peripheral blood. These receptors all stem from a woman aged 40 to 55 who had recovered from COVID-19. CDR3s include the opening cysteine and the closing phenylalanine or tryptophan. Fields, in order: clone size, V gene, D gene, J gene, CDR3 DNA, CDR3 protein. The D gene is left open where the match is weak. Size values are once, few and many counts, or a class for expanded clones, and some rows have none.

>.|TRBV5-4|.|TRBJ2-2
TGTGCCAGCAGCCCTTCGGGACTCACGCGGACCGGGGAGCTGTTTTTT
CASSPSGLTRTGELFF
>.|TRBV6-1|TRBD1|TRBJ2-2
TGTGCCAGCAGTGAAGAGGGACAGGGAGGGAGCGGGGAGCTGTTTTTT
CASSEEGQGGSGELFF
>.|TRBV6-2/TRBV6-3|TRBD1|TRBJ1-4
TGTGCCAGCAGCTTCTCCTTGACAGGGGAAGAAAAACTGTTTTTT
CASSFSLTGEEKLFF
>.|TRBV11-2|.|TRBJ1-3
TGTGCCAGCAGCTTAACAAACTCTGGAAACACCATATATTTT
CASSLTNSGNTIYF
>once|TRBV2|TRBD2|TRBJ2-1
TGTGCCAGCACCCTACTAGCGGGGGGGTACAATGAGCAGTTCTTC
CASTLLAGGYNEQFF
>once|TRBV5-1|TRBD1|TRBJ1-4
TGCGCCAGCAGCTTGACAGGGGGAAATGAAAAACTGTTTTTT
CASSLTGGNEKLFF
>.|TRBV11-2|TRBD1|TRBJ2-7
TGTGCCAGCAGCTTAGTGGGCTCAGGGGGAGTCGAGCAGTACTTC
CASSLVGSGGVEQYF
>.|TRBV7-9|TRBD1|TRBJ2-7
TGTGCCAGCAGCTTAGGGGGGACAGCCGAGCAGTACTTC
CASSLGGTAEQYF
>.|TRBV30|.|TRBJ1-6
TGTGCCTGGAGTCCCCGGGAAAAGGACTATAATTCACCCCTCCACTTT
CAWSPREKDYNSPLHF
>.|TRBV30|TRBD2|TRBJ2-5
TGTGCCTGGAGTGGGTCGGGGGGCCAAGAGACCCAGTACTTC
CAWSGSGGQETQYF
>.|TRBV5-4|.|TRBJ2-7
TGTGCCAGCAGCTTGAGAAGAGACGAGCAGTACTTC
CASSLRRDEQYF
>.|TRBV19|.|TRBJ1-5
TGTGCCAGTAGTATGGAGGTTCCGAGCAATCAGCCCCAGCATTTT
CASSMEVPSNQPQHF
>few|TRBV30|TRBD1|TRBJ1-4
TGTGCCTGGACCCCCGGACAGGTGAATGAAAAACTGTTTTTT
CAWTPGQVNEKLFF
>.|TRBV28|.|TRBJ1-2
TGTGCCAGCAGTTCGCAGGGAAGTGGCTACACCTTC
CASSSQGSGYTF
>.|TRBV30|.|TRBJ1-6
TGTGCCTGGAAATACCGCTCTTACAGCTCACCCCTCCACTTT
CAWKYRSYSSPLHF
>.|TRBV5-6|.|TRBJ1-2
TGTGCCAGCAGCTTGAGGGCCACGAGGGCTAACTATGGCTACACCTTC
CASSLRATRANYGYTF
>many|TRBV4-1|TRBD1|TRBJ1-2
TGCGCCAGCAGCCAAGGGACAGGGAATTTAGCTAACTATGGCTACACCTTC
CASSQGTGNLANYGYTF
>.|TRBV29-1|TRBD1|TRBJ1-4
TGCAGCGTGAACAGGGGCGCGAGTGAAAAACTGTTTTTT
CSVNRGASEKLFF
>.|TRBV10-3|.|TRBJ1-4
TGTGCCATCAGTGCTCCCCTTTGGAGCAGGGGTTCCGGTTTTGCAACTAATGAAAAACTGTTTTTT
CAISAPLWSRGSGFATNEKLFF
>.|TRBV10-3|.|TRBJ2-7
TGTGCCATCAGAACGACAGGCCACCCCTACGAGCAGTACTTC
CAIRTTGHPYEQYF
>once|TRBV11-3|TRBD1|TRBJ2-1
TGTGCCAGCAGCTCATACGGGACAGGGGTCTACAATGAGCAGTTCTTC
CASSSYGTGVYNEQFF
>.|TRBV6-5|.|TRBJ2-7
TGTGCCAGCAGGGGGCAGGTCGCCTACGAGCAGTACTTC
CASRGQVAYEQYF
>.|TRBV11-3|.|TRBJ2-1
TGTGCCAGCAGCTTAGGGGCCGGTGGGCCCCGCTACAATGAGCAGTTCTTC
CASSLGAGGPRYNEQFF
>once|TRBV27|.|TRBJ1-5
TGTGCCAGCAGCTTAACAAGTTATAGCAATCAGCCCCAGCATTTT
CASSLTSYSNQPQHF
>once|TRBV11-3|TRBD1|TRBJ1-4
TGTGCCAGCAGCCCAGGACAGGCCGCTATTTCTAATGAAAAACTGTTTTTT
CASSPGQAAISNEKLFF
>.|TRBV29-1|.|TRBJ2-5
TGCAGCGTTGAAGAGAGGTTTGAGACCCAGTACTTC
CSVEERFETQYF
>.|TRBV4-1|.|TRBJ1-5
TGCGCCAGCAGCCAATTCGGGTCCGAGAAACAGCCCCAGCATTTT
CASSQFGSEKQPQHF
>.|TRBV28|TRBD1|TRBJ1-5
TGTGCCAGCAGTTTGGGGACAGGGGGTCGAGGTCAGCCCCAGCATTTT
CASSLGTGGRGQPQHF
>.|TRBV18|TRBD1|TRBJ1-4
TGTGCCAGCTCACCACCGAAGGGACAGGGGAATCGGGAAAAACTGTTTTTT
CASSPPKGQGNREKLFF
>.|TRBV7-2|TRBD2|TRBJ2-7
TGTGCCAGCAGCACGGCTAGCGGGGGATCCTACGAGCAGTACTTC
CASSTASGGSYEQYF
>.|TRBV7-9|.|TRBJ2-3
TGTGCCAGCAGCCCCGCCGGTGGGCCGACAGATACGCAGTATTTT
CASSPAGGPTDTQYF
>.|TRBV7-9|TRBD1|TRBJ1-1
TGTGCCAGCAGCTCCTTTTCAACAGGGGGCACTGAAGCTTTCTTT
CASSSFSTGGTEAFF
>.|TRBV7-9|.|TRBJ1-1
TGTGCCACCTACAGGGAGGGCATTGAAGCTTTCTTT
CATYREGIEAFF
>.|TRBV5-1|.|TRBJ2-5
TGCGCCAGCAGCTTGGATTGGCAGGGATCAGCCCCCCAGTACTTC
CASSLDWQGSAPQYF
>.|TRBV28|TRBD1|TRBJ2-6
TGTGCCACGGGGACAGGGGCCGAAAGCTCTGGGGCCAACGTCCTGACTTTC
CATGTGAESSGANVLTF
>.|TRBV10-3|TRBD2|TRBJ2-6
TGTGCCATCAGTGAGTCTAAGCGGGGGGGCCTAGGTGGGGCCAACGTCCTGACTTTC
CAISESKRGGLGGANVLTF
>.|TRBV27|TRBD2|TRBJ2-3
TGTGCCAGCGGTCGGGGTACTAGCGGGGGGCTTAGCACAGATACGCAGTATTTT
CASGRGTSGGLSTDTQYF
>.|TRBV30|.|TRBJ1-5
TGTGCCTGGAGCGTGGCGAGGGATCTTAGGAGCAATCAGCCCCAGCATTTT
CAWSVARDLRSNQPQHF
>.|TRBV7-9|.|TRBJ1-4
TGTGCCAGCAGCTTAGGGGCGGGCGCTAATGAAAAACTGTTTTTT
CASSLGAGANEKLFF
>.|TRBV5-6|TRBD1|TRBJ2-7
TGTGCCAGCAGCATTAGACAGGGGTACGAGCAGTACTTC
CASSIRQGYEQYF
>.|TRBV12-3/TRBV12-4|TRBD1|TRBJ1-2
TGTGCCAGCAGCCAGGGACAGGACTATGGCTACACCTTC
CASSQGQDYGYTF
>.|TRBV28|TRBD2|TRBJ2-7
TGTGCCAGCAGGACACACCTAGGGACTAGCATTACCGAGCAGTACTTC
CASRTHLGTSITEQYF
>.|TRBV27|TRBD1|TRBJ1-2
TGTGCCAGCAGTTCCCCAGACAGGGGGGACTATGGCTACACCTTC
CASSSPDRGDYGYTF
>.|TRBV5-4|TRBD2|TRBJ2-5
TGTGCCAGCAAGGAGGCGGGCCCAGCGGGGGGGCGGGAGACCCAGTACTTC
CASKEAGPAGGRETQYF
>.|TRBV7-9|TRBD1|TRBJ1-1
TGTGCCAGCAGCTTAGGCGGACAGGGGCCAGAGGTAGCTTTCTTT
CASSLGGQGPEVAFF
>.|TRBV5-4|.|TRBJ2-1
TGTGCCAGCAGCTTAGGGGGACCAGACAATGAGCAGTTCTTC
CASSLGGPDNEQFF
>.|TRBV10-2|.|TRBJ2-7
TGCGCCAGCAGGAAAGATGGACAGTTAAACGAGCAGTACTTC
CASRKDGQLNEQYF
>.|TRBV7-9|.|TRBJ1-1
TGTGCCGGCGGCGGGAACACTGATGCTTTCTTT
CAGGGNTDAFF
>.|TRBV5-6|.|TRBJ1-1
TGTGCCAGCAGCTTTAGATTGCTTCCGAACACTGAAGCTTTCTTT
CASSFRLLPNTEAFF
>.|TRBV30|TRBD1|TRBJ1-5
TGTGCCTGGAGCGCACGTTTGACAGGGCGCAATCAGCCCCAGCATTTT
CAWSARLTGRNQPQHF
>.|TRBV7-9|.|TRBJ2-2
TGTGCCAGCAGCTTCGCGGCAGGGGTCGGGGAGCTGTTTTTT
CASSFAAGVGELFF
>.|TRBV15|.|TRBJ1-1
TGTGCCACCAGCAGGCCAGGTAATCCTGAAGCTTTCTTT
CATSRPGNPEAFF